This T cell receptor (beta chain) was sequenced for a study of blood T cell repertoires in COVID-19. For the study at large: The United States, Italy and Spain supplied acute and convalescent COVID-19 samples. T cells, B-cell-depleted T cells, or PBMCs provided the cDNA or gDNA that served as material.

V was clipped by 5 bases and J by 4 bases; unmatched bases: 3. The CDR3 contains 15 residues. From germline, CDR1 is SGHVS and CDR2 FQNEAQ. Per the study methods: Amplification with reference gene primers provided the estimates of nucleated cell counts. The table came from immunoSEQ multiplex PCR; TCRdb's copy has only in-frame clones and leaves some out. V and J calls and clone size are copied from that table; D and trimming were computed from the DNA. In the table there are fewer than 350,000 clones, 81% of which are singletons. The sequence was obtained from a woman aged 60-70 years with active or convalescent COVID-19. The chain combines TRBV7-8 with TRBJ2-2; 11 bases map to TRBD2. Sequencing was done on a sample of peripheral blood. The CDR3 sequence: CASSVTSGGTGELFF. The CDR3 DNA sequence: TGTGCCAGCAGCGTCACTAGCGGGGGCACCGGGGAGCTGTTTTTT.